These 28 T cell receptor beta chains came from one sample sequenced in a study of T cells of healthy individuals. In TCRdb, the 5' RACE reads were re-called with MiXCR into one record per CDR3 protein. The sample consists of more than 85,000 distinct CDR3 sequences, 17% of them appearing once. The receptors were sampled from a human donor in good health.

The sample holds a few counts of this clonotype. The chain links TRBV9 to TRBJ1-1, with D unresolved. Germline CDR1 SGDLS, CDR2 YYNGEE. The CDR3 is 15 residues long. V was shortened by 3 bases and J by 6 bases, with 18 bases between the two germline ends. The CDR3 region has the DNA TGTGCCAGCAGCGCTTATATTCAGAACCCGGCTGAAGCTTTCTTT. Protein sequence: CASSAYIQNPAEAFF.

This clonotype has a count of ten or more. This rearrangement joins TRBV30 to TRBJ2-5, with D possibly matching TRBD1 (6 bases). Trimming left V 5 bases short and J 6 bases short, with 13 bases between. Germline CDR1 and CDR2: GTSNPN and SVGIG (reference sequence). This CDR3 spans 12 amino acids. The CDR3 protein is CAWEDSKKTQYF. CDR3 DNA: TGTGCCTGGGAGGACAGCAAGAAGACCCAGTACTTC.

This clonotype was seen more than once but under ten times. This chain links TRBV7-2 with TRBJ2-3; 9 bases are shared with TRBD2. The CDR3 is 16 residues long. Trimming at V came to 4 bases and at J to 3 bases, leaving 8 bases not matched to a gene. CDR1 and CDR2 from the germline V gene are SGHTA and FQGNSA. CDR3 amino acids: CASSYGTSHVTDTQYF. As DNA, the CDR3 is TGTGCCAGCAGCTACGGGACTAGCCATGTGACAGATACGCAGTATTTT.

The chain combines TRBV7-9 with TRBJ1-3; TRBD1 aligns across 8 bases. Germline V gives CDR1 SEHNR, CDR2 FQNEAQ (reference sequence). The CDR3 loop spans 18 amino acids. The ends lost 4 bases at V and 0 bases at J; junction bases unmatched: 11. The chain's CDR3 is CASSSPRQGNFSGNTIYF. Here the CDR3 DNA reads TGTGCCAGCAGCTCCCCCCGACAGGGGAACTTCTCTGGAAACACCATATATTTT.

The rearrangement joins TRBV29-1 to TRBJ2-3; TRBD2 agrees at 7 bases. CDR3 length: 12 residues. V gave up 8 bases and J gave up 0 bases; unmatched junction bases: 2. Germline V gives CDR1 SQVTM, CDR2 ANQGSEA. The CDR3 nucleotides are TGCAGCTGGGAGGGTAGCACAGATACGCAGTATTTT. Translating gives CSWEGSTDTQYF.

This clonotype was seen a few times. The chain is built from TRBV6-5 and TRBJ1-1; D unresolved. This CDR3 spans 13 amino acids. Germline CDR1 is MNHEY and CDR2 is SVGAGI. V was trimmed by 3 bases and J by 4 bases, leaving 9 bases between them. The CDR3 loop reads CASSYWAGTEAFF. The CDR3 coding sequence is TGTGCCAGCAGTTATTGGGCTGGCACTGAAGCTTTCTTT.

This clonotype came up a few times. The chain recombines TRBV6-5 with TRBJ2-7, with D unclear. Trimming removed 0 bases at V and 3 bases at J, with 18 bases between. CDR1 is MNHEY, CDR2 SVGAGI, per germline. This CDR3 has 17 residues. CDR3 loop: CASSYSLRAPLLYEQYF. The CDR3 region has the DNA TGTGCCAGCAGTTACTCGCTCCGGGCTCCCCTACTCTACGAGCAGTACTTC.

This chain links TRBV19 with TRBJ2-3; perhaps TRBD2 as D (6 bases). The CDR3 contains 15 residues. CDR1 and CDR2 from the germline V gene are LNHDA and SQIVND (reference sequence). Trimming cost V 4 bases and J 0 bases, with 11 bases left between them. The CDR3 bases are TGTGCCAGTAGTAGCGGGACTCTGAGCACAGATACGCAGTATTTT. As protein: CASSSGTLSTDTQYF.

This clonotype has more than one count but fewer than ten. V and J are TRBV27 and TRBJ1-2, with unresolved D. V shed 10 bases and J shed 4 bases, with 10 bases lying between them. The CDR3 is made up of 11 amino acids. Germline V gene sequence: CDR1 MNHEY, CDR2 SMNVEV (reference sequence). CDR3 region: CATRGGYGYTF. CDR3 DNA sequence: TGTGCCACCCGCGGCGGCTATGGCTACACCTTC.

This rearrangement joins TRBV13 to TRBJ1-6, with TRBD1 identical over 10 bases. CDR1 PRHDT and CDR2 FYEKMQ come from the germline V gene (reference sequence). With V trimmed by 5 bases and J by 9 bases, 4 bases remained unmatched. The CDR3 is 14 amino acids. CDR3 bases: TGTGCCAGCAGCCCCAGGGACAGGGGTTCACCCCTCCACTTT. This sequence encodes CASSPRDRGSPLHF. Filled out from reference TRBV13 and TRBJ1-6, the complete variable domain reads AAGVIQSPRHLIKEKRETATLKCYPIPRHDTVYWYQQGPGQDPQFLISFYEKMQSDKGSIPDRFSAQQFSDYHSELNMSSLELGDSALYFCASSPRDRGSPLHFGNGTRLTVT.

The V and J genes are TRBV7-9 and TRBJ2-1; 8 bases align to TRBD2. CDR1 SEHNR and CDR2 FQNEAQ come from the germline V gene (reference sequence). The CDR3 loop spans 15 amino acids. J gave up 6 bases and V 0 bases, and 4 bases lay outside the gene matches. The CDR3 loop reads CASSLAGGGLNEQFF. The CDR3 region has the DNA TGTGCCAGCAGCTTAGCCGGGGGGGGCCTCAATGAGCAGTTCTTC. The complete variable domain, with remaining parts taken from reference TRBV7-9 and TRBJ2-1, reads DTGVSQNPRHKITKRGQNVTFRCDPISEHNRLYWYRQTLGQGPEFLTYFQNEAQLEKSRLLSDRFSAERPKGSFSTLEIQRTEQGDSAMYLCASSLAGGGLNEQFFGPGTRLTVL.

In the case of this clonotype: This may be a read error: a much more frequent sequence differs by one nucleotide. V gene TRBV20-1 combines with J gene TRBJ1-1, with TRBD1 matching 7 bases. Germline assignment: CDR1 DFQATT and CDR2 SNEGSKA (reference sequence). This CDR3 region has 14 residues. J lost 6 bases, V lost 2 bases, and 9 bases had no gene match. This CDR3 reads CSARSGTVNAEAFF. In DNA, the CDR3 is TGCAGTGCTAGATCAGGGACAGTTAACGCTGAAGCTTTCTTT.

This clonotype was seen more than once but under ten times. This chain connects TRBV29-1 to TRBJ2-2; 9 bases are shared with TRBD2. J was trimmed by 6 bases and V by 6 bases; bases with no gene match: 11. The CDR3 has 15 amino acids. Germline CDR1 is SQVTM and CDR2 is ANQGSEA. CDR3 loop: CSVPGRGRASGELFF. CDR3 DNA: TGCAGCGTCCCCGGGCGCGGGAGGGCCTCCGGGGAGCTGTTTTTT.

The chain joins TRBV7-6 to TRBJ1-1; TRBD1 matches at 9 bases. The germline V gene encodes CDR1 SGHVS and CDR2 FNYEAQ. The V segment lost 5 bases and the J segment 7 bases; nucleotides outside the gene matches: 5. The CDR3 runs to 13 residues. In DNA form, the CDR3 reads TGTGCCAGCAGCCCGGGACAGGGCGTTGAAGCTTTCTTT. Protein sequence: CASSPGQGVEAFF.

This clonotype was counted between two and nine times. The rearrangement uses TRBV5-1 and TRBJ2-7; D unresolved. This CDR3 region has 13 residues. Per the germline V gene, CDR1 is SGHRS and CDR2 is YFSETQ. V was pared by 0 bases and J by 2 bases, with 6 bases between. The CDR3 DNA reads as TGCGCCAGCAGCTTGGACAGCCCCTACGAGCAGTACTTC. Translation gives CASSLDSPYEQYF.

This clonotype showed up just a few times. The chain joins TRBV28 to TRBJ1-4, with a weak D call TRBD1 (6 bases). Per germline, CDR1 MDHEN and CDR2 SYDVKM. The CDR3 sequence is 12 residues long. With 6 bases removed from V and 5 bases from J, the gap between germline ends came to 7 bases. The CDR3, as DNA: TGTGCCAGCAGACAGGGAAATGAAAAACTGTTTTTT. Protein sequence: CASRQGNEKLFF.

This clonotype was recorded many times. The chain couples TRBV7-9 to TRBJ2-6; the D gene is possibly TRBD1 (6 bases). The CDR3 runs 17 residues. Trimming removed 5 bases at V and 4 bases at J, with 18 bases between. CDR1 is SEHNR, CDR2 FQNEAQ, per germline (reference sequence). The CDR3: CASSPGVGMGGANVLTF. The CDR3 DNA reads TGTGCCAGCAGCCCAGGGGTTGGTATGGGAGGGGCCAACGTCCTGACTTTC.

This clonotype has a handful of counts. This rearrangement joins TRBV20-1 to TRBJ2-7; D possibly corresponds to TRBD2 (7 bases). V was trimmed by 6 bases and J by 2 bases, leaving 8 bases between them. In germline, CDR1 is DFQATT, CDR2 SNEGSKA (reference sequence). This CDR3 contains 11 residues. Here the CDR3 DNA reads TGCAGTGCAGGGGGGGCCTACGAGCAGTACTTC. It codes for CSAGGAYEQYF.

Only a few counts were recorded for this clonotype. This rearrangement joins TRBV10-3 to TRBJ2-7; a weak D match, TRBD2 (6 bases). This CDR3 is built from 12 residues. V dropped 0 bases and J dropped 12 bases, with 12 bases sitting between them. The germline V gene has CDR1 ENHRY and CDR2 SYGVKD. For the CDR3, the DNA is TGTGCCATCAGTGAGTCGACGGGAGTAGGGTACTTC. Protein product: CAISESTGVGYF.

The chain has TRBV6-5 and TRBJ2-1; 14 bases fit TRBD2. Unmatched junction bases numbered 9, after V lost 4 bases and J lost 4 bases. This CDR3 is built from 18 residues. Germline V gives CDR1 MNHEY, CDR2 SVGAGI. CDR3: CASSSLGTSGRPYNEQFF. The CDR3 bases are TGTGCCAGCAGTTCCCTAGGGACTAGCGGGAGACCTTACAATGAGCAGTTCTTC.

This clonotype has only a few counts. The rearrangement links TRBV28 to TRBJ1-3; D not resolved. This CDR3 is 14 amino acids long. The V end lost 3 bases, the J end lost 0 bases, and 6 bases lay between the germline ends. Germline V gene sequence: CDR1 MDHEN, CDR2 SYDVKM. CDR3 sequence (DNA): TGTGCCAGCAGTTTCAGAAGCTCTGGAAACACCATATATTTT. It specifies CASSFRSSGNTIYF.

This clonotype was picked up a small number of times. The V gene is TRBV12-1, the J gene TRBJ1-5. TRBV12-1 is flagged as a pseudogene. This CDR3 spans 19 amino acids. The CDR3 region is CASSFGLAQVRWNNQPQHF. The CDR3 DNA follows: TGTGCCAGCAGCTTTGGATTAGCCCAGGTTCGTTGGAACAATCAGCCCCAGCATTTT.

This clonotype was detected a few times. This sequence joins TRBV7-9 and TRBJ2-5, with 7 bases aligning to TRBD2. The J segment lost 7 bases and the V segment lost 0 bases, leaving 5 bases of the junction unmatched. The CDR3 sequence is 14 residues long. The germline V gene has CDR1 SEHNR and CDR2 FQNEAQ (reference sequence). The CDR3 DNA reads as TGTGCCAGCAGCTTAGCGGGAGGGTTGACGACCCAGTACTTC. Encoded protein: CASSLAGGLTTQYF.

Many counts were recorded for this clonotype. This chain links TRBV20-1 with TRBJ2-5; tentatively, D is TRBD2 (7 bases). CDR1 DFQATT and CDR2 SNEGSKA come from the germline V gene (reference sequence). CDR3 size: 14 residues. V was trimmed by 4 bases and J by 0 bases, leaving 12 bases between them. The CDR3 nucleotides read TGCAGTGCTAAAGACGGGGGGCACCAAGAGACCCAGTACTTC. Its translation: CSAKDGGHQETQYF.

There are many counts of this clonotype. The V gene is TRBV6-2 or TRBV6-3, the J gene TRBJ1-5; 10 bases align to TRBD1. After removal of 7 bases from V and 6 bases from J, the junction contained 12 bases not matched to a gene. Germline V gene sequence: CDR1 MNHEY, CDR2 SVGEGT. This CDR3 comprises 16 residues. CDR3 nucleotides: TGTGCCAGCACCAACAGACGCGGACAGGGGGGTCAGCCCCAGCATTTT. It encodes CASTNRRGQGGQPQHF.

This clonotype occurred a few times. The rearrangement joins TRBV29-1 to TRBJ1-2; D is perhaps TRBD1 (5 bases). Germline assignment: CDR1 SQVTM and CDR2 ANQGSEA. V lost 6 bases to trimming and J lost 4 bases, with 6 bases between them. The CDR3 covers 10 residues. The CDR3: CSVGTYGYTF. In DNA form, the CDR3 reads TGCAGCGTGGGGACCTATGGCTACACCTTC.

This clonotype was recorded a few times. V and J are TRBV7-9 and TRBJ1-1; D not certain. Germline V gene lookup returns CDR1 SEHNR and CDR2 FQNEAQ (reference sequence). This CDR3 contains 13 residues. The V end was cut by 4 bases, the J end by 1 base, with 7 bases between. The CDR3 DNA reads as TGTGCCAGCAGCTACCTGACGAACACTGAAGCTTTCTTT. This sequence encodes CASSYLTNTEAFF.

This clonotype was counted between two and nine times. CDR3 sequence reads: CASSTPNRAEYEQYF. CDR3 coding DNA: TGTGCCAGCAGTACACCCAACAGGGCGGAATACGAGCAGTACTTC. V and J are TRBV27 and TRBJ2-7; D might be TRBD1 (6 bases). The V and J ends lost 5 bases and 4 bases respectively, with 18 bases between them. CDR1 and CDR2 from the germline V gene are MNHEY and SMNVEV (reference sequence). The CDR3 has 15 amino acids.